This T cell receptor beta chain was documented in a study of long-term antiretroviral therapy in people with HIV. Study-wide results and limits: Dominant in the repertoire at all time points were clones expanded before ART. Despite increasing after ART, diversity remained lower than that of transplant donor controls. Among HIV repertoires, CDR3 length ranges were narrower than those of controls.

Specimens retained about 0.95-11 million cryopreserved PBMC preceding DNA extraction. The germline V gene encodes CDR1 MDHEN and CDR2 SYDVKM. This CDR3 spans 12 amino acids. V was cut by 7 bases and J by 8 bases, with 13 bases left in between. On this clone: Its antigen is not known.

Running of the v3.0 immunoSEQ assay took place at survey level. Method: immunoSEQ multiplex PCR; TCRdb's copy keeps in-frame clones and lacks some. The sample yields about 31,000 clones, more than 75% seen once. The sample consisted of unsorted PBMCs, taken 1.9 years after starting antiretroviral therapy. The clonotype originates from a man aged 18 to 29 with HIV. This rearrangement joins TRBV28 to TRBJ2-3, with D possibly TRBD1 on 6 matching bases. In nucleotides, the CDR3 is TGTGCCAGCACTTCAACAGGGAGTACGCAGTATTTT. Its protein product is CASTSTGSTQYF.